The 32 T cell receptor beta chains below all came from one sample that was sequenced in a study of siplizumab effects on memory and regulatory T cells. The table came from immunoSEQ multiplex PCR; TCRdb's copy has only in-frame clones and leaves some out. The sample lists more than 85,000 clones, 92% occurring once. Sequenced input: Tregs sorted from blood. The receptors shown here come from a human donor in good health.

The rearrangement joins TRBV5-1 to TRBJ2-3; 12 nucleotides agree with TRBD2. CDR3 length: 16 amino acids. V gave up 4 bases and J gave up 2 bases; unmatched junction bases: 5. In germline, CDR1 is SGHRS, CDR2 YFSETQ. The DNA of the CDR3 is TGCGCCAGCAGCCTAACTAGCGGGAGGCTCACAGATACGCAGTATTTT. It yields the protein CASSLTSGRLTDTQYF.

V and J are TRBV6-1 and TRBJ1-1; 7 positions match TRBD1. This CDR3 contains 13 residues. The junction had 5 bases not matched to a gene; V was cut back by 6 bases and J by 4 bases. Germline V CDR1 and CDR2: MNHNS, SASEGT. The CDR3 bases are TGTGCCAGCAGGATGGGACAGAGCACTGAAGCTTTCTTT. As protein: CASRMGQSTEAFF.

The chain links TRBV4-2 to TRBJ1-3; D possibly corresponds to TRBD1 (6 bases). The germline gives CDR1 LGHNA, CDR2 YNFKEQ. V lost 0 bases and J 2 bases, leaving 11 bases between the germline ends. This CDR3 is built from 16 residues. The CDR3 spells CASSQEQTGAGNTIYF. For the CDR3, the DNA is TGTGCCAGCAGCCAAGAACAGACAGGTGCTGGAAACACCATATATTTT.

This sequence joins TRBV25-1 and TRBJ1-2; D unresolved. The CDR3 loop spans 11 amino acids. V was clipped by 8 bases and J by 3 bases, with 7 bases between them. Germline CDR1 reads MGHDK; CDR2 reads SYGVNS. The CDR3, as DNA: TGTGCCAGCGGGGAGGACTATGGCTACACCTTC. Protein: CASGEDYGYTF.

V gene TRBV18 combines with J gene TRBJ1-3; D is undetermined. V was cut by 0 bases and J by 2 bases, with 8 bases left in between. Germline V gives CDR1 KGHSH, CDR2 LQKENI. The CDR3 is 15 amino acids. In DNA form, the CDR3 reads TGTGCCAGCTCACCACCGAGGACTGCTGGAAACACCATATATTTT. Amino acid sequence: CASSPPRTAGNTIYF.

This rearrangement joins TRBV2 to TRBJ2-7; the match to TRBD1 covers 10 bases. Germline values: CDR1 SNHLY, CDR2 FYNNEI. Losses at the gene ends were 6 bases for V and 6 bases for J; bases not matched to a gene: 11. The CDR3 covers 15 residues. The CDR3 sequence: CASRPRTGGYSEQYF. The DNA of the CDR3 is TGTGCCAGCAGGCCCCGGACAGGGGGGTATAGCGAGCAGTACTTC. Drawing the rest from reference TRBV2 and TRBJ2-7, the complete variable domain is EPEVTQTPSHQVTQMGQEVILRCVPISNHLYFYWYRQILGQKVEFLVSFYNNEISEKSEIFDDQFSVERPDGSNFTLKIRSTKLEDSAMYFCASRPRTGGYSEQYFGPGTRLTVT.

This chain joins TRBV19 and TRBJ1-3, with D uncertain. The CDR3 consists of 15 residues. CDR1 is LNHDA, CDR2 SQIVND, per germline (reference sequence). Trimming cost V 5 bases and J 4 bases, with 15 bases left between them. CDR3 sequence reads: CASSPQRGFGNTIYF. CDR3 coding DNA: TGTGCCAGTAGTCCACAGCGAGGCTTCGGAAACACCATATATTTT.

Only a few counts were recorded for this clone. This chain uses TRBV2 with TRBJ1-3; no clear D. V gave up 4 bases and J gave up 0 bases, with 7 bases separating them. This CDR3 is built from 14 residues. From germline, CDR1 is SNHLY and CDR2 FYNNEI. CDR3 nucleotide sequence: TGTGCCAGCAGTGGGACGGGCTCTGGAAACACCATATATTTT. Protein: CASSGTGSGNTIYF.

The chain recombines TRBV4-2 with TRBJ1-6; the D is unclear. CDR1 is LGHNA, CDR2 YNFKEQ, per germline. The CDR3 is 17 amino acids. The V end lost 0 bases, the J end lost 2 bases, and 11 bases lay between the germline ends. Written as DNA, the CDR3 is TGTGCCAGCAGCCAAGAAGCGGGCTTGACCTATAATTCACCCCTCCACTTT. Translated, it gives CASSQEAGLTYNSPLHF.

This chain links TRBV27 with TRBJ1-4; D is uncertain. This CDR3 spans 16 amino acids. V was clipped by 0 bases and J by 3 bases, with 11 bases between them. Germline V gene sequence: CDR1 MNHEY, CDR2 SMNVEV (reference sequence). The CDR3 DNA follows: TGTGCCAGCAGTTTATCTTGGCTCCTAGCTAATGAAAAACTGTTTTTT. This codes for CASSLSWLLANEKLFF.

V usage is TRBV6-5 and J usage is TRBJ2-4; D may correspond to TRBD1 or TRBD2 (6 bases each). The CDR3 runs 14 residues. Germline V gene sequence: CDR1 MNHEY, CDR2 SVGAGI. The germline V and J ends were trimmed by 3 bases and 9 bases, with 15 bases remaining between them. This chain's CDR3 is CASSYGGRNGIQYF. Written as DNA, the CDR3 is TGTGCCAGCAGTTATGGGGGGCGCAACGGCATTCAGTACTTC.

This clone was seen more than once but under ten times. The rearrangement joins TRBV6-5 to TRBJ2-1, with TRBD2 identical over 8 bases. Germline trimming cut 7 bases from V and 9 bases from J; bases unmatched to any gene: 11. The CDR3 spans 14 residues. Germline values: CDR1 MNHEY, CDR2 SVGAGI. The CDR3: CASTQSGRGSEQFF. In DNA, the CDR3 is TGTGCCAGCACTCAGAGCGGGAGAGGAAGTGAGCAGTTCTTC.

This clone appeared a single time. CDR3: CASSIDPPYGGAAAKNIQYF. The CDR3 coding sequence is TGTGCCAGTAGTATAGATCCCCCTTACGGGGGGGCGGCAGCCAAAAACATTCAGTACTTC. The chain combines TRBV19 with TRBJ2-4, with 8 bases fitting TRBD2. The J segment lost 0 bases and the V segment lost 0 bases, leaving 13 bases of the junction unmatched. The CDR3 covers 20 residues. CDR1 LNHDA and CDR2 SQIVND come from the germline V gene (reference sequence).

The gene calls are TRBV9 and TRBJ2-5; D unclear. Trimming took off 0 bases at V and 5 bases at J, with 8 bases between the two ends. CDR3 size: 13 residues. From germline, CDR1 is SGDLS and CDR2 YYNGEE. The CDR3 DNA reads TGTGCCAGCAGCGTAGGTGGGATCGAGACCCAGTACTTC. Amino acid sequence: CASSVGGIETQYF.

The chain recombines TRBV6-6 with TRBJ2-1, with 10 bases matching TRBD2. Trimming took 7 bases from V and 5 from J; bases not matched to a gene: 5. Germline V gene lookup returns CDR1 MNHNY and CDR2 SVGAGI (reference sequence). The CDR3 has 14 amino acids. CDR3 sequence reads: CASNSGGSNNEQFF. The CDR3 coding sequence is TGTGCCAGCAATAGCGGGGGGTCAAACAATGAGCAGTTCTTC.

The chain recombines TRBV27 with TRBJ2-7; perhaps TRBD2 as D (7 bases). Germline V gene sequence: CDR1 MNHEY, CDR2 SMNVEV (reference sequence). Trimming took off 6 bases at V and 5 bases at J, with 29 bases between the two ends. The CDR3 is made up of 18 amino acids. As DNA, the CDR3 is TGTGCCAGCAGCCCCGACGGGGGGCAGGCGGCCGCTGGCCACGAGCAGTACTTC. This sequence encodes CASSPDGGQAAAGHEQYF.

The chain couples TRBV4-1 to TRBJ1-4; D is undetermined. The V gene lost 3 bases and the J gene lost 5 bases, with 16 bases spanning the gap. Germline-derived CDR1 and CDR2 are MGHRA and YSYEKL. CDR3 size: 16 residues. CDR3 sequence (DNA): TGCGCCAGCAGCCACCAGACCCTTATAATAAATGAAAAACTGTTTTTT. As protein: CASSHQTLIINEKLFF.

The V and J genes are TRBV6-5 and TRBJ1-2; 10 nucleotides align to TRBD1. Trimming removed 10 bases from V and 4 bases from J; junction bases left unmatched: 12. From germline, CDR1 is MNHEY and CDR2 SVGAGI. The CDR3 extends over 15 amino acids. CDR3 in amino acids: CATGQGKVGGYGYTF. The CDR3 nucleotides read TGTGCCACGGGACAGGGGAAGGTTGGGGGCTATGGCTACACCTTC.

The V gene is TRBV19, the J gene TRBJ1-3; D remains unclear. The germline V gene encodes CDR1 LNHDA and CDR2 SQIVND (reference sequence). Trimming took off 3 bases at V and 6 bases at J, with 9 bases between the two ends. CDR3 length equals 13 residues. In nucleotides, the CDR3 is TGTGCCAGTAGTATGGCAGGCACAAACACCATATATTTT. Its protein product is CASSMAGTNTIYF. Full variable domain (outside the CDR3, taken from reference TRBV19 and TRBJ1-3): DGGITQSPKYLFRKEGQNVTLSCEQNLNHDAMYWYRQDPGQGLRLIYYSQIVNDFQKGDIAEGYSVSREKKESFPLTVTSAQKNPTAFYLCASSMAGTNTIYFGEGSWLTVV.

V usage is TRBV19 and J usage is TRBJ1-1, with a possible D match to TRBD1 (5 bases). The CDR3 is 14 residues long. Looked up from germline, CDR1 is LNHDA and CDR2 is SQIVND (reference sequence). The ends were cut back, 4 bases at V and 1 base at J, with 10 bases in the middle. CDR3 sequence (DNA): TGTGCCAGTAGTAAAGGGACCCCGAACACTGAAGCTTTCTTT. It is translated as CASSKGTPNTEAFF.

V gene TRBV19 combines with J gene TRBJ1-2, with D possibly matching TRBD1 (6 bases). This CDR3 has 13 residues. Germline V gives CDR1 LNHDA, CDR2 SQIVND (reference sequence). V was trimmed by 2 bases and J by 3 bases, leaving 7 bases between them. CDR3 sequence: CASSIQGYYGYTF. The CDR3 region has the DNA TGTGCCAGTAGTATACAGGGGTACTATGGCTACACCTTC. Looking up the rest from reference TRBV19 and TRBJ1-2 gives the full variable domain: DGGITQSPKYLFRKEGQNVTLSCEQNLNHDAMYWYRQDPGQGLRLIYYSQIVNDFQKGDIAEGYSVSREKKESFPLTVTSAQKNPTAFYLCASSIQGYYGYTFGSGTRLTVV.

The chain recombines TRBV12-5 with TRBJ2-7, with D possibly matching TRBD2 (5 bases). CDR1 and CDR2 (germline): LGHNT, FRNRAP. The CDR3 contains 12 residues. V lost 2 bases and J 6 bases, leaving 8 bases between the germline ends. The CDR3 bases are TGTGCTAGTGGTTTGACCGAGGGCGAGCAGTACTTC. Its protein is CASGLTEGEQYF.

V is TRBV5-1 and J is TRBJ2-3; 12 bases are a match to TRBD2. The CDR3 consists of 15 residues. Germline CDR1 is SGHRS and CDR2 is YFSETQ. With 4 bases clipped from V and 2 bases from J, the junction kept 2 bases outside the gene matches. CDR3 residues: CASSPSGGDTDTQYF. CDR3 nucleotide sequence: TGCGCCAGCAGCCCTAGCGGGGGGGACACAGATACGCAGTATTTT.

The chain combines TRBV2 with TRBJ2-2; no clear D gene. CDR1 and CDR2 from the germline V gene are SNHLY and FYNNEI. The CDR3 sequence is 16 residues long. The V end was cut by 4 bases, the J end by 3 bases, with 15 bases between. CDR3 residues: CASSAEFPGYTGELFF. Written as DNA, the CDR3 is TGTGCCAGCAGTGCGGAGTTCCCCGGATACACCGGGGAGCTGTTTTTT.

This chain uses TRBV6-6 with TRBJ2-3, with 9 bases that match TRBD2. CDR3 length: 14 residues. Germline CDR1 and CDR2: MNHNY and SVGAGI (reference sequence). With 8 bases clipped from V and 1 base from J, the junction kept 4 bases outside the gene matches. The CDR3 DNA follows: TGTGCCAGCTTTAGCGGGAGAGGCACAGATACGCAGTATTTT. Translated: CASFSGRGTDTQYF.

This chain links TRBV6-5 with TRBJ2-7; the match to TRBD2 covers 12 bases. Germline assignment: CDR1 MNHEY and CDR2 SVGAGI. With 6 bases clipped from V and 4 bases from J, the junction kept 4 bases outside the gene matches. The CDR3 extends over 14 amino acids. In DNA, the CDR3 is TGTGCCAGCAGCCGCGGACTAGCGGGATACGAGCAGTACTTC. Its translation is CASSRGLAGYEQYF.

The chain employs TRBV29-1 and TRBJ2-5, with D possibly matching TRBD1 (6 bases). The CDR3 sequence is 12 residues long. The germline CDR1 and CDR2 sequences are SQVTM and ANQGSEA. Between the trimmed V and J ends, which lost 6 bases and 2 bases, there was a span of 10 bases. The CDR3 spells CSVRRGQETQYF. Written as DNA, the CDR3 is TGCAGCGTCCGAAGGGGGCAAGAGACCCAGTACTTC.

The chain links TRBV2 to TRBJ2-7, with 9 positions matching TRBD2. Germline V lookup: CDR1 SNHLY, CDR2 FYNNEI. CDR3 length: 16 residues. The trim removed 7 bases at V and 7 bases at J, leaving 17 bases unmatched. Written as DNA, the CDR3 is TGTGCCAGCACAGAGGGGGGGAGCGGGAGGTACTTGGAGCAGTACTTC. It codes for CASTEGGSGRYLEQYF.

V is TRBV5-6 and J is TRBJ1-1; D possibly corresponds to TRBD1 (6 bases). CDR1 and CDR2 from the germline V gene are SGHDT and YYEEEE. The CDR3 runs 14 residues. V was pared by 4 bases and J by 0 bases, with 10 bases between. In DNA, the CDR3 is TGTGCCAGCAGCCCCTGGGGGCTGAACACTGAAGCTTTCTTT. Protein: CASSPWGLNTEAFF.

The chain uses TRBV5-1 and TRBJ2-4; D is ambiguous. The length of the CDR3 is 14 residues. Trimming removed 4 bases at V and 1 base at J, with 9 bases between. CDR1 and CDR2 from the germline V gene are SGHRS and YFSETQ. The CDR3 is CASSLGMAKNIQYF. CDR3 nucleotides: TGCGCCAGCAGCCTGGGGATGGCCAAAAACATTCAGTACTTC. The variable domain in full, with the rest retrieved from reference TRBV5-1 and TRBJ2-4, is KAGVTQTPRYLIKTRGQQVTLSCSPISGHRSVSWYQQTPGQGLQFLFEYFSETQRNKGNFPGRFSGRQFSNSRSEMNVSTLELGDSALYLCASSLGMAKNIQYFGAGTRLSVL.

The rearrangement uses TRBV18 and TRBJ2-3; D is tentatively TRBD1 or TRBD2 (5 bases each). The ends were cut back, 5 bases at V and 2 bases at J, with 17 bases in the middle. The CDR3 extends over 16 amino acids. Germline V gene lookup returns CDR1 KGHSH and CDR2 LQKENI. In DNA, the CDR3 is TGTGCCAGCTCATCGGGACCCTTCGACATCACAGATACGCAGTATTTT. This encodes CASSSGPFDITDTQYF.

The chain links TRBV29-1 to TRBJ2-1, with 11 positions matching TRBD2. The CDR3 has 16 residues. The germline CDR1 and CDR2 sequences are SQVTM and ANQGSEA. With 4 bases clipped from V and 1 base from J, the junction kept 6 bases outside the gene matches. CDR3 nucleotides: TGCAGCGTTGCGGGGACTAGCGGACAATCCTACAATGAGCAGTTCTTC. Translated, it gives CSVAGTSGQSYNEQFF.